This T cell receptor (beta chain) was sequenced in a study of T cell changes during pregnancy in multiple sclerosis. Data came from immunoSEQ multiplex PCR; TCRdb stores just in-frame clones and leaves some out. The top ten clones hold just under 0.5% of a sample with nearly 60,000 clones, about 90% of them seen once. The clonotype comes from a female donor in good health, enrolled as a control in a pregnancy study. The material sequenced was CD4+ T cells from peripheral blood mononuclear cells, taken after pregnancy.

Here the CDR3 reads CASSLGGLAGTTGELFF. DNA of the CDR3: TGTGCCAGCAGCTTAGGGGGACTAGCGGGGACCACCGGGGAGCTGTTTTTT. The chain joins TRBV13 to TRBJ2-2, with 13 positions matching TRBD2. This CDR3 comprises 17 residues. The germline gives CDR1 PRHDT, CDR2 FYEKMQ (reference sequence). J lost 4 bases, V lost 0 bases, and 2 bases had no gene match.